Each of the 27 T cell receptor beta chains below was sequenced from the same sample in a study of early stage breast cancer tumors. Sequenced by immunoSEQ multiplex PCR; TCRdb stores in-frame clones only, minus some. The sample has 60,000 to 75,000 clones; around 80% are singletons. Material: blood. The receptors derive from a person in their 40s with breast cancer.

The chain links TRBV6-6 to TRBJ2-7; TRBD2 is a possible D gene (5 bases). The V gene lost 4 bases and the J gene lost 5 bases, with 9 bases spanning the gap. The V gene's germline CDR1 is MNHNY and CDR2 SVGAGI (reference sequence). This CDR3 contains 12 residues. This CDR3 reads CASSWPGNEQYF. DNA for the CDR3: TGTGCCAGCAGTTGGCCGGGAAACGAGCAGTACTTC.

This CDR3 is CASRLATGELFF. CDR3 bases: TGTGCCAGCAGACTGGCCACCGGGGAGCTGTTTTTT. The chain employs TRBV28 and TRBJ2-2; the D is unclear. Trimming stripped 6 bases from V and 4 bases from J, with 6 bases between. This CDR3 contains 12 residues. Per the germline V gene, CDR1 is MDHEN and CDR2 is SYDVKM.

The chain employs TRBV6-5 and TRBJ2-2, with 7 nucleotides matching TRBD1. The CDR3 consists of 15 residues. Germline-derived CDR1 and CDR2 are MNHEY and SVGAGI. The V segment lost 4 bases and the J segment 2 bases; nucleotides outside the gene matches: 4. The CDR3 bases are TGTGCCAGCAGTTTCGGGACAGAAAACACCGGGGAGCTGTTTTTT. Amino acids: CASSFGTENTGELFF.

In this sample, this clone turned up once. The J gene is TRBJ1-1, the V gene TRBV20-1; the match to TRBD1 covers 7 bases. With 3 bases clipped from V and 8 bases from J, the junction kept 3 bases outside the gene matches. Germline V gives CDR1 DFQATT, CDR2 SNEGSKA (reference sequence). The CDR3 runs 11 residues. The CDR3 reads CSARWDSEAFF. The CDR3 DNA sequence: TGCAGTGCTAGGTGGGACAGCGAAGCTTTCTTT.

This clone appeared once. Other DNA sequences in the same sample also yield this CDR3. V gene TRBV5-1 combines with J gene TRBJ2-3; D gene uncertain. The germline gives CDR1 SGHRS, CDR2 YFSETQ. The CDR3 length is 13 residues. Trimming cost V 4 bases and J 0 bases, with 6 bases left between them. CDR3 residues: CASSLGSTDTQYF. CDR3 bases: TGCGCCAGCAGCCTAGGTAGCACAGATACGCAGTATTTT.

The V gene is TRBV10-3, the J gene TRBJ2-7; tentative D call: TRBD2 (5 bases). Germline CDR1 ENHRY, CDR2 SYGVKD. The ends were cut back, 2 bases at V and 6 bases at J, with 20 bases in the middle. The CDR3 extends over 16 amino acids. CDR3 bases: TGTGCCATCAGTGAGGGGTCGGGGATCCTATCGGGCGAGCAGTACTTC. The encoded protein is CAISEGSGILSGEQYF.

This chain joins TRBV6-6 and TRBJ1-5; D remains unclear. Trimming left V 0 bases short and J 6 bases short, with 6 bases between. Germline CDR1 reads MNHNY; CDR2 reads SVGAGI (reference sequence). CDR3 size: 13 residues. CDR3 nucleotide sequence: TGTGCCAGCAGTTACTCCGGAGTTCAGCCCCAGCATTTT. Translated: CASSYSGVQPQHF.

J is TRBJ1-1 and V is TRBV10-2; D gene uncertain. In germline, CDR1 is WSHSY, CDR2 SAAADI. Trimming left V 3 bases short and J 6 bases short, with 8 bases between. This CDR3 contains 12 residues. The CDR3 region is CASSDPVSEAFF. CDR3 DNA: TGCGCCAGCAGTGACCCCGTTTCTGAAGCTTTCTTT.

The rearrangement uses TRBV7-9 and TRBJ2-2; D ambiguous. This CDR3 is 12 amino acids long. In germline, CDR1 is SEHNR, CDR2 FQNEAQ (reference sequence). Trimming cost V 5 bases and J 6 bases, with 7 bases left between them. CDR3 amino acids: CASSLESGELFF. In DNA, the CDR3 is TGTGCCAGCAGCCTTGAATCCGGGGAGCTGTTTTTT.

J is TRBJ2-1 and V is TRBV11-2; D possibly corresponds to TRBD2 (5 bases). Per germline, CDR1 SGHAT and CDR2 FQNNGV. The V gene lost 0 bases and the J gene lost 6 bases, with 9 bases spanning the gap. This CDR3 is 14 amino acids long. The CDR3 bases are TGTGCCAGCAGCTTAGACAGGAGGAGCAATGAGCAGTTCTTC. The encoded protein is CASSLDRRSNEQFF.

The chain couples TRBV19 to TRBJ1-1; 9 bases are shared with TRBD1. The V segment lost 10 bases and the J segment 4 bases; nucleotides outside the gene matches: 10. This CDR3 is built from 14 residues. Germline V gene sequence: CDR1 LNHDA, CDR2 SQIVND (reference sequence). The CDR3 is CATSTPGQGTEAFF. In DNA form, the CDR3 reads TGTGCCACCTCAACGCCGGGACAGGGCACTGAAGCTTTCTTT.

V gene TRBV18 combines with J gene TRBJ2-7, with 8 bases that match TRBD1. Germline V gene data show CDR1 as KGHSH and CDR2 as LQKENI. The CDR3 length is 15 residues. V lost 0 bases to trimming and J lost 2 bases; unmatched junction nucleotides: 3. The CDR3 sequence is CASSPPDRATYEQYF. As DNA, the CDR3 is TGTGCCAGCTCACCACCGGACAGGGCAACCTACGAGCAGTACTTC.

J is TRBJ1-2 and V is TRBV28, with 9 bases aligning to TRBD1. CDR1 is MDHEN and CDR2 is SYDVKM in the germline V gene. V shed 3 bases, J shed 4 bases, and the junction held 0 bases outside the gene matches. The CDR3 extends over 13 amino acids. The CDR3 here is CASSLGQGYGYTF. CDR3 DNA: TGTGCCAGCAGTTTGGGACAGGGCTATGGCTACACCTTC.

This clone was counted a few times. The chain combines TRBV6-1 with TRBJ2-7; D is perhaps TRBD1 (6 bases). The CDR3 length is 13 residues. CDR1 and CDR2 from the germline V gene are MNHNS and SASEGT. V was pared by 11 bases and J by 4 bases, with 18 bases between. CDR3: CAGGPGAYYEQYF. In DNA form, the CDR3 reads TGTGCCGGCGGTCCAGGGGCTTATTACGAGCAGTACTTC.

This clone was recorded only once. The V gene is TRBV7-9, the J gene TRBJ1-1; unclear D gene. Trimming stripped 4 bases from V and 2 bases from J, with 5 bases between. This CDR3 spans 12 amino acids. Germline V CDR1 and CDR2: SEHNR, FQNEAQ (reference sequence). As DNA, the CDR3 is TGTGCCAGCAGCTCCCACAACACTGAAGCTTTCTTT. This codes for CASSSHNTEAFF.

V usage is TRBV19 and J usage is TRBJ1-1; D unclear. V was cut by 5 bases and J by 0 bases, with 19 bases left in between. Germline-derived CDR1 and CDR2 are LNHDA and SQIVND (reference sequence). CDR3 length: 17 amino acids. The CDR3 DNA sequence: TGTGCCAGTAGTCCCCCGTTGAACGGTCGGATGAACACTGAAGCTTTCTTT. Protein sequence: CASSPPLNGRMNTEAFF.

The chain is built from TRBV27 and TRBJ2-3; no clear D. This CDR3 contains 18 residues. Trimming left V 2 bases short and J 1 base short, with 19 bases between. From germline, CDR1 is MNHEY and CDR2 SMNVEV (reference sequence). The CDR3 DNA sequence: TGTGCCAGCAGTTTAAAGACGTGGGGTATTATGGGCACAGATACGCAGTATTTT. The encoded protein is CASSLKTWGIMGTDTQYF.

The chain uses TRBV5-6 and TRBJ1-5; D perhaps matches TRBD1 (6 bases). The CDR3 has 14 amino acids. CDR1 and CDR2 from the germline V gene are SGHDT and YYEEEE. V lost 4 bases to trimming and J lost 4 bases, with 12 bases between them. The CDR3 DNA sequence: TGTGCCAGCAGCCACCGGGACACGAATCAGCCCCAGCATTTT. This translates into CASSHRDTNQPQHF.

This sequence joins TRBV10-3 and TRBJ2-3; 9 bases line up with TRBD2. The CDR3 extends over 13 amino acids. Germline assignment: CDR1 ENHRY and CDR2 SYGVKD. The J segment lost 3 bases and the V segment lost 6 bases, leaving 1 base of the junction unmatched. CDR3: CAIRGLATDTQYF. CDR3 nucleotide sequence: TGTGCCATCAGAGGACTAGCGACAGATACGCAGTATTTT.

This clone was observed once. V gene TRBV11-2 combines with J gene TRBJ2-7; 7 nucleotides line up with TRBD1. CDR3 length equals 13 residues. J gave up 3 bases and V 3 bases, and 2 bases lay outside the gene matches. CDR1 is SGHAT, CDR2 FQNNGV, per germline. CDR3: CASSLRQGYEQYF. The CDR3 region has the DNA TGTGCCAGCAGCTTGAGACAGGGCTACGAGCAGTACTTC.

The V gene is TRBV19, the J gene TRBJ1-1, with 10 bases that match TRBD1. J lost 4 bases, V lost 6 bases, and 14 bases had no gene match. Germline CDR1 is LNHDA and CDR2 is SQIVND (reference sequence). The CDR3 runs to 17 residues. The DNA for the CDR3 is TGTGCCAGTAGCCTTGTGGGACAGGGGTTTCGGGGCACTGAAGCTTTCTTT. Translated: CASSLVGQGFRGTEAFF.

V is TRBV5-1 and J is TRBJ2-5; D tentatively reads TRBD1 or TRBD2 (6 bases each). CDR3 size: 14 residues. Trimming cost V 9 bases and J 1 base, with 16 bases left between them. CDR1 SGHRS and CDR2 YFSETQ come from the germline V gene. CDR3 DNA sequence: TGCGCCACTAGCGCCGGAGGGGGCCAAGAGACCCAGTACTTC. It specifies CATSAGGGQETQYF.

This chain uses TRBV7-9 with TRBJ2-5, with D tentatively TRBD1 or TRBD2 (7 bases each). This CDR3 has 15 residues. V was shortened by 5 bases and J by 1 base, with 14 bases between the two germline ends. In germline, CDR1 is SEHNR, CDR2 FQNEAQ (reference sequence). The CDR3 loop is CASSLRGGGQETQYF. The CDR3 coding sequence is TGTGCCAGCAGCCTCAGGGGGGGCGGCCAAGAGACCCAGTACTTC.

V is TRBV7-2 and J is TRBJ2-2; D gene uncertain. CDR1 is SGHTA, CDR2 FQGNSA, per germline. CDR3 length: 12 amino acids. The V end was cut by 5 bases, the J end by 3 bases, with 4 bases between. The CDR3 here is CASSTYTGELFF. The CDR3 DNA reads as TGTGCCAGCAGCACTTACACCGGGGAGCTGTTTTTT.

This chain connects TRBV27 to TRBJ2-2; the D is unclear. The CDR3 is made up of 14 amino acids. Germline V CDR1 and CDR2: MNHEY, SMNVEV (reference sequence). Trimming shortened V by 3 bases and J by 4 bases, and 9 bases separated the two germline ends. The CDR3 coding sequence is TGTGCCAGCAGTTTGGCCAGCGCCACCGGGGAGCTGTTTTTT. Its translation: CASSLASATGELFF.

The rearrangement uses TRBV7-9 and TRBJ2-2, with TRBD2 identical over 7 bases. The ends lost 5 bases at V and 6 bases at J; junction bases unmatched: 6. Germline V CDR1 and CDR2: SEHNR, FQNEAQ (reference sequence). This CDR3 is 14 amino acids long. The CDR3 nucleotides read TGTGCCAGCAGCCCTCGGGGGGAGCCCGGGGAGCTGTTTTTT. Translating gives CASSPRGEPGELFF.

This clone has a handful of counts. The chain links TRBV28 to TRBJ2-7; 8 nucleotides line up with TRBD1. The CDR3 extends over 15 amino acids. The V gene end was trimmed by 4 bases and the J gene end by 1 base; junction bases not matched to a gene: 6. Per the germline V gene, CDR1 is MDHEN and CDR2 is SYDVKM. CDR3 sequence (DNA): TGTGCCAGCAGTTCTCCAGGGGGCTGGTCCTACGAGCAGTACTTC. This codes for CASSSPGGWSYEQYF.